This entry features one T cell receptor (beta chain) sequence. Its antigen is unknown. This entry comes from a study of OX40 agonist ivuxolimab in advanced cancers. Study as a whole: Dose-escalation patients' cancers were hepatocellular carcinoma, melanoma, renal cell or head and neck cancer. Overall study findings and caveats: Those patients achieving a partial response at 0.1-3.0 mg/kg showed among the lowest clonal expansion.

The protocol was immunoSEQ multiplex PCR, while the TCRdb copy is restricted to in-frame clones and leaves out a portion. In the table there are around 60,000 clones, roughly nine tenths of which are singletons. From germline, CDR1 is LNHDA and CDR2 SQIVND (reference sequence). The CDR3 sequence is 15 residues long. The junction had 3 bases not matched to a gene; V was cut back by 3 bases and J by 2 bases. The source is an adult with an advanced solid tumor such as melanoma, head and neck, liver or kidney cancer. The sample in question was CD4+ or CD8+ T cells sorted from blood, obtained in a trial of the OX40 agonist ivuxolimab. This sequence joins TRBV19 and TRBJ2-2; 7 nucleotides agree with TRBD2. The chain's CDR3 is CASSIKAGNTGELFF. CDR3 coding DNA: TGTGCCAGTAGTATCAAAGCGGGAAACACCGGGGAGCTGTTTTTT.